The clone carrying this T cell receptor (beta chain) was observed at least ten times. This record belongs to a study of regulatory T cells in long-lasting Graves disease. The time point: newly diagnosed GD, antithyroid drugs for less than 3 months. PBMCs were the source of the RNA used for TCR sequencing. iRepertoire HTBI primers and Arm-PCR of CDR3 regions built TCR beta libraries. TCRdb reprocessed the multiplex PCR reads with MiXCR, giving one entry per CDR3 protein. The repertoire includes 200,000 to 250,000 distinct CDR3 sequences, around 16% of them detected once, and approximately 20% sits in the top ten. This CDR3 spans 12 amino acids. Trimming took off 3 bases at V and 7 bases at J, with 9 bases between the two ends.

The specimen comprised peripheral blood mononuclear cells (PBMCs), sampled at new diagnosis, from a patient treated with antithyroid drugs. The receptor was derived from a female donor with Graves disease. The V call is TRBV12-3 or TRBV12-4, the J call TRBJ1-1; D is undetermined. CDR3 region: CASSFPGVEAFF. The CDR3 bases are TGTGCCAGCAGTTTCCCCGGGGTTGAAGCTTTCTTT.